This T cell receptor (beta chain) was sequenced for a study of regulatory T cells in long-lasting Graves disease. Investigators prepared the TCR beta libraries by applying iRepertoire HTBI primers and Arm-PCR of CDR3 regions. Per the original data handling: Taken together, the samples had 62 TRBV and 14 TRBJ segments identified. TCRdb processed the multiplex PCR reads anew with MiXCR; each CDR3 protein has one entry. Clone size and V and J calls follow TCRdb, not the original study. The repertoire holds 350,000 to 500,000 distinct CDR3 sequences, with 14% as singletons. This CDR3 spans 15 amino acids. Trimming pared 0 bases from V and 5 bases from J, leaving 11 bases between. The germline gives CDR1 LGHDT, CDR2 YNNKEL (reference sequence). The time point here: newly diagnosed GD, antithyroid drugs for less than 3 months. PBMCs were the source of the RNA used for TCR sequencing. These data are also associated with another study on T cells in Graves' hyperthyroidism and ophthalmopathy. That work adds: Each patient was aged 18 to 65 and had newly diagnosed hyperthyroidism of under 2 months' duration.

The starting material was peripheral blood mononuclear cells (PBMCs), obtained at new diagnosis, from a patient treated with antithyroid drugs. This sequence originates from a woman between 50 and 59 years old with Graves disease. This chain connects TRBV3-1 to TRBJ1-5; possible D gene TRBD1, 6 bases. The CDR3 bases are TGTGCCAGCAGCCAAGATGGGGGGGCTGATCAGCCCCAGCATTTT. Its translation: CASSQDGGADQPQHF.